This record concerns one TCR beta chain sequence. No antigen is known for it. The data are from a study of vaccination and CD4 T cells after COVID-19. With the Oncomine TCR Beta short-read assay, DNA from cultured CD4+ T cells was sequenced. TCRdb independently ran MiXCR on the PCR reads; one entry per CDR3 protein. The sample contains around 20,000 distinct CDR3 sequences, 43% of which appear only once. The V end was cut by 1 base, the J end by 14 bases, with 15 bases between. The CDR3 spans 14 residues. Germline V lookup: CDR1 SGHTA, CDR2 FQGNSA. Treatment of the sample: approximately 11-day PBMC culture with coronavirus spike peptide pools or control peptides (ViraFEST assay).

The sample consisted of CD4+ T cells from blood, cultured in vitro, taken after SARS-CoV-2 vaccination. The sequence was obtained from a human donor who had recovered from COVID-19. The chain employs TRBV7-2 and TRBJ1-6; a weak D match, TRBD1 (6 bases). CDR3 protein: CASSLGDIGLSLHF. CDR3 bases: TGTGCCAGCAGCTTAGGGGACATTGGCCTGTCCCTCCACTTT. The variable domain in full, with the rest retrieved from reference TRBV7-2 and TRBJ1-6, is GAGVSQSPSNKVTEKGKDVELRCDPISGHTALYWYRQSLGQGLEFLIYFQGNSAPDKSGLPSDRFSAERTGGSVSTLTIQRTQQEDSAVYLCASSLGDIGLSLHFGNGTRLTVT.